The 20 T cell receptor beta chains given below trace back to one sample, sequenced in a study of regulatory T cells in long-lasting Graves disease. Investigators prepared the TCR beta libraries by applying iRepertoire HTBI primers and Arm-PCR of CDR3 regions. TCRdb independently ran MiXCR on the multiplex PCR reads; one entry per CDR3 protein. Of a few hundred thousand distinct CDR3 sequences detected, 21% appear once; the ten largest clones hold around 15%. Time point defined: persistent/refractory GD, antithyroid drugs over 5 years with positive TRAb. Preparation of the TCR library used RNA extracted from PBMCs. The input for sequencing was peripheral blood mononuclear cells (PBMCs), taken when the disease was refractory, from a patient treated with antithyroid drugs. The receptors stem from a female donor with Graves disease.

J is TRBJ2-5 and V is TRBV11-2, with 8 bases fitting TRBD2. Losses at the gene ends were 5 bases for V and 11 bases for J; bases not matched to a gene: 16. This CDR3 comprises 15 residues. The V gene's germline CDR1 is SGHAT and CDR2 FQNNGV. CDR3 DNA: TGTGCCAGCAGCCCAGCGGGAGCTCGGTACAATGAGCAGTACTTC. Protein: CASSPAGARYNEQYF.

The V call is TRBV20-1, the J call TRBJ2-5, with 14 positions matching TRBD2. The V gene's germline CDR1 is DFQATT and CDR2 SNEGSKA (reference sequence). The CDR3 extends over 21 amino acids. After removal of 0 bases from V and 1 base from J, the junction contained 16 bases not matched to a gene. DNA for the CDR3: TGCAGTGCTAGAGATCAACCCGGGACTAGCGGGAGAGGGGGAACCCAAGAGACCCAGTACTTC. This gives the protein CSARDQPGTSGRGGTQETQYF.

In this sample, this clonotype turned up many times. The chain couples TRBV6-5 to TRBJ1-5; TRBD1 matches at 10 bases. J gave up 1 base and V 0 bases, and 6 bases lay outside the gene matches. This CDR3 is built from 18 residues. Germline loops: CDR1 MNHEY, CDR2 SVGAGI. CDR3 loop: CASSYSPRTGGSNQPQHF. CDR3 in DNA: TGTGCCAGCAGTTACTCCCCGAGGACAGGGGGAAGCAATCAGCCCCAGCATTTT.

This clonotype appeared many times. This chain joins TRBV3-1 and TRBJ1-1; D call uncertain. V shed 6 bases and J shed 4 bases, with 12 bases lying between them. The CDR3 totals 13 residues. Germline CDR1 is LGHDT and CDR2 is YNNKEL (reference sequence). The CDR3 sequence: CASSQREGTEAFF. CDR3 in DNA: TGTGCCAGCAGTCAGAGGGAGGGCACTGAAGCTTTCTTT.

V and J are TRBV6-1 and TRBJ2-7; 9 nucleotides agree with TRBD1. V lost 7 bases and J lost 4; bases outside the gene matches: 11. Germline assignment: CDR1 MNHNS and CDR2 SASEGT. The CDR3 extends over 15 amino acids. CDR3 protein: CASMYRTGASYEQYF. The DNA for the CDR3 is TGTGCCAGCATGTATAGGACAGGGGCTTCGTACGAGCAGTACTTC.

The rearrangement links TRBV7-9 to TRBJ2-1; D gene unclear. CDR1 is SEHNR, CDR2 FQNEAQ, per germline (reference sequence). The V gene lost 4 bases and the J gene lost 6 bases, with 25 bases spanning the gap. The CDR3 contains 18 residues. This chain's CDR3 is CASSYVLERLHWPNEQFF. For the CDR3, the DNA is TGTGCCAGCAGCTACGTGCTAGAGAGGCTGCACTGGCCCAATGAGCAGTTCTTC.

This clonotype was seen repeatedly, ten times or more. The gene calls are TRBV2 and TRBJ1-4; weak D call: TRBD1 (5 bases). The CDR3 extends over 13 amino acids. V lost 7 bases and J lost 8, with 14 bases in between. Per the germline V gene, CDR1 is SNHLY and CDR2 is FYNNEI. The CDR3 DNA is TGTGCCAGCACAGGGATACAGAGAGAAAAACTGTTTTTT. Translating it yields CASTGIQREKLFF.

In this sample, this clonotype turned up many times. This chain's CDR3 is CASSKTSGVYEQYF. The CDR3, as DNA: TGTGCCAGCAGCAAGACTAGCGGGGTCTACGAGCAGTACTTC. V usage is TRBV28 and J usage is TRBJ2-7; TRBD2 matches 11 bases. The germline gives CDR1 MDHEN, CDR2 SYDVKM. The CDR3 consists of 14 residues. J lost 3 bases, V lost 6 bases, and 4 bases had no gene match.

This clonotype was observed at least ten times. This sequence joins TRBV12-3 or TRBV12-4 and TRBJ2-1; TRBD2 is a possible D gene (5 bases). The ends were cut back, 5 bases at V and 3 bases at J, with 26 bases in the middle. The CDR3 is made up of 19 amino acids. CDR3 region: CASSPEGLRERARYNEQFF. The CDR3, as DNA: TGTGCCAGCAGTCCCGAGGGCCTCCGGGAACGAGCCCGCTACAATGAGCAGTTCTTC.

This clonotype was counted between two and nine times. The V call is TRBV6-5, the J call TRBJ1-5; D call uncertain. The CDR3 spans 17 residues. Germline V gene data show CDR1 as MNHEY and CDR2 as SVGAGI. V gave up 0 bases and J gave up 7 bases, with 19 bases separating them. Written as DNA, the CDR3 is TGTGCCAGCAGTTACTCGGCCGTGGCCCCGGGAAGACAGCCCCAGCATTTT. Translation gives CASSYSAVAPGRQPQHF.

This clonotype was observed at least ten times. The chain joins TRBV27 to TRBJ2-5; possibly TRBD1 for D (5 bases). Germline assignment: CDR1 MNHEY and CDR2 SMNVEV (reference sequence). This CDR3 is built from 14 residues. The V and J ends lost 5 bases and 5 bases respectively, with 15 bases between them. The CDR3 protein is CASSPTWGGETQYF. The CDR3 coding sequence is TGTGCCAGCAGTCCGACGTGGGGCGGCGAGACCCAGTACTTC.

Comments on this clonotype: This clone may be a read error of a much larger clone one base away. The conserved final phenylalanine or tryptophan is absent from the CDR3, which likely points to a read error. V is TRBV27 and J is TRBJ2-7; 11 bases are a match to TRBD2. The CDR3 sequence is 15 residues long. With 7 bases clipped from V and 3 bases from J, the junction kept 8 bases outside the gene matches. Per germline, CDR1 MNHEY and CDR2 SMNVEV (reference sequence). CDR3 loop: CASTFSGRAGYEQYS. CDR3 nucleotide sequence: TGTGCCAGCACCTTTAGCGGGAGGGCCGGCTACGAGCAGTACTCC.

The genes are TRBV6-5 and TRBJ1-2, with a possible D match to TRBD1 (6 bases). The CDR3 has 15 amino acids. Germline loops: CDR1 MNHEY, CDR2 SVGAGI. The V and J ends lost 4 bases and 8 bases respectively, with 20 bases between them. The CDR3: CASSSSSGTRTGYTF. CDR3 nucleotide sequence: TGTGCCAGCAGTTCTTCCTCCGGGACACGCACCGGCTACACCTTC.

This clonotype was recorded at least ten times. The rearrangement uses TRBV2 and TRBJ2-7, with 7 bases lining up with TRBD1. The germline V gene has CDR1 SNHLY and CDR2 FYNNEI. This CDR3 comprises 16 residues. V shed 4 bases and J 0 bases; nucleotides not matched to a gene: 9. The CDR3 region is CASSVPFTGASYEQYF. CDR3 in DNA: TGTGCCAGCAGTGTACCCTTCACAGGGGCCTCCTACGAGCAGTACTTC.

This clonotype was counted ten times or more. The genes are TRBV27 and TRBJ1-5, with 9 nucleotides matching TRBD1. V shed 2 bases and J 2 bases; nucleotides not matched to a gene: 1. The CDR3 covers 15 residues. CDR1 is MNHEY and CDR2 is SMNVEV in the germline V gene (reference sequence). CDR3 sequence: CASSLRTGGNQPQHF. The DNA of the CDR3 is TGTGCCAGCAGTTTACGGACAGGGGGCAATCAGCCCCAGCATTTT.

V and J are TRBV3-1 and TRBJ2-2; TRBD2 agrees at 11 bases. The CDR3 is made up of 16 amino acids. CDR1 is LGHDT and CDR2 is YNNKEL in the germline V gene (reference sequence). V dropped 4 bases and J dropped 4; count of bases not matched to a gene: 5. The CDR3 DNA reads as TGTGCCAGCAGCCCCACTAGCGGGAGTATCACCGGGGAGCTGTTTTTT. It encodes CASSPTSGSITGELFF.

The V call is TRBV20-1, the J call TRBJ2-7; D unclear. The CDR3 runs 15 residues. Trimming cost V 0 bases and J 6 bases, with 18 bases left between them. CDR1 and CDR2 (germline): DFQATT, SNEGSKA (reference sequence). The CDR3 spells CSARDPSPMSGEQYF. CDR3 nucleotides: TGCAGTGCTAGAGACCCATCGCCTATGTCGGGCGAGCAGTACTTC.

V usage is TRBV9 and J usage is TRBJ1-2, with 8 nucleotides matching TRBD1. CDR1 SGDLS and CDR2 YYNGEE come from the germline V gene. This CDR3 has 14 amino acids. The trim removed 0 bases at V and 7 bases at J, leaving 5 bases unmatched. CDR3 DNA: TGTGCCAGCAGCGTAGAACAGGGGGATGGTGGCTACACCTTC. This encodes CASSVEQGDGGYTF. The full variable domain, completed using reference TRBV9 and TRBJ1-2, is DSGVTQTPKHLITATGQRVTLRCSPRSGDLSVYWYQQSLDQGLQFLIQYYNGEERAKGNILERFSAQQFPDLHSELNLSSLELGDSALYFCASSVEQGDGGYTFGSGTRLTVV.

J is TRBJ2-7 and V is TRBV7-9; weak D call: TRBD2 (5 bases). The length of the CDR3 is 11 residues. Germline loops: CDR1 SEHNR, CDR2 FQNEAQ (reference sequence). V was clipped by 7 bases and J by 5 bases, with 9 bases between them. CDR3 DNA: TGTGCCAGCACCGCAGCGGACGAGCAGTACTTC. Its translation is CASTAADEQYF.

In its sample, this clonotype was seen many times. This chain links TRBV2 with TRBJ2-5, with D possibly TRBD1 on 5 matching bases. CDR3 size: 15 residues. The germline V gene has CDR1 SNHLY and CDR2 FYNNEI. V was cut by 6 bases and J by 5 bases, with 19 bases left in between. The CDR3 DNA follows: TGTGCCAGCAGGCCAGGGCACCGTGTAGGGGAGACCCAGTACTTC. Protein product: CASRPGHRVGETQYF.